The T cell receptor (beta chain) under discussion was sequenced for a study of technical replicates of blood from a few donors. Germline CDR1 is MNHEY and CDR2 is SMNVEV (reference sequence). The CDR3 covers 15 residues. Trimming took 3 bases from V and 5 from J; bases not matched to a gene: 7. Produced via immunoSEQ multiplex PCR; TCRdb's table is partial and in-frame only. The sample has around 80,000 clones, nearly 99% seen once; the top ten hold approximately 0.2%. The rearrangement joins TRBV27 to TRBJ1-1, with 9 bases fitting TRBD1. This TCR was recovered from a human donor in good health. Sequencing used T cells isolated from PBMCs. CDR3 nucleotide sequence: TGTGCCAGCAGTTTGGTTGGGACAGGGTTGACTGAAGCTTTCTTT. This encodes CASSLVGTGLTEAFF.